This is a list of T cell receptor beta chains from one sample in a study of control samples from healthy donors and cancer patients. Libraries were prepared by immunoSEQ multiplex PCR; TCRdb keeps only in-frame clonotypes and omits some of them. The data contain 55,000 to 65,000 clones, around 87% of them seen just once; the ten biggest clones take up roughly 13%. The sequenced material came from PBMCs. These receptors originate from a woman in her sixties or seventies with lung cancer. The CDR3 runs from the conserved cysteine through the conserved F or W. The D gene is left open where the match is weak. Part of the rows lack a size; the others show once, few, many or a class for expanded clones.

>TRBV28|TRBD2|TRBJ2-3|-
CAIAGGPTDTQYF
TGTGCCATAGCGGGAGGGCCCACAGATACGCAGTATTTT
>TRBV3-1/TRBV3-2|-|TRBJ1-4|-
CASSQAGLNEKLFF
TGTGCCAGCAGCCAAGCGGGCCTAAATGAAAAACTGTTTTTT
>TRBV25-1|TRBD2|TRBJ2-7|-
CASSDWSGGYEQYF
TGTGCCAGCAGTGATTGGAGCGGGGGGTACGAGCAGTACTTC
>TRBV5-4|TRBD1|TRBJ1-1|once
CASSSGQGKSTEAFF
TGTGCCAGCAGCTCTGGACAGGGAAAGTCCACTGAAGCTTTCTTT
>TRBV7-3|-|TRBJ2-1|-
CASSLTRDDNEQFF
TGTGCCAGCAGCTTAACGAGGGACGACAATGAGCAGTTCTTC
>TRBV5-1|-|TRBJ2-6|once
CASSDGEASGANVLTF
TGCGCCAGCAGCGATGGGGAAGCCTCTGGGGCCAACGTCCTGACTTTC
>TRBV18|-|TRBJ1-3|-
CASSPSGNTIYF
TGTGCCAGCTCACCTTCCGGAAACACCATATATTTT
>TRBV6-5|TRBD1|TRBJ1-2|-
CASSYRRTGSYGYTF
TGTGCCAGCAGTTACCGCCGGACAGGGTCCTATGGCTACACCTTC
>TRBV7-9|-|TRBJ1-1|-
CASSRDRYTEAFF
TGTGCCAGCAGCCGGGACCGCTACACTGAAGCTTTCTTT
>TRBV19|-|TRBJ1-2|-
CASSISRRVGVDGYTF
TGTGCCAGTAGTATTTCCCGGCGGGTTGGAGTCGATGGCTACACCTTC
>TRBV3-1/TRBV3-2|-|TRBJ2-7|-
CASNWGGASYEQYF
TGTGCCAGCAACTGGGGTGGCGCCTCCTACGAGCAGTACTTC
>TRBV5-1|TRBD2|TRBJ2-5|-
CASSLASGGQETQYF
TGCGCCAGCAGCTTGGCTAGCGGGGGCCAAGAGACCCAGTACTTC
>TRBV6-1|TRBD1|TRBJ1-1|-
CASRTSGGSTEAFF
TGTGCCAGCAGGACTTCAGGGGGATCGACTGAAGCTTTCTTT